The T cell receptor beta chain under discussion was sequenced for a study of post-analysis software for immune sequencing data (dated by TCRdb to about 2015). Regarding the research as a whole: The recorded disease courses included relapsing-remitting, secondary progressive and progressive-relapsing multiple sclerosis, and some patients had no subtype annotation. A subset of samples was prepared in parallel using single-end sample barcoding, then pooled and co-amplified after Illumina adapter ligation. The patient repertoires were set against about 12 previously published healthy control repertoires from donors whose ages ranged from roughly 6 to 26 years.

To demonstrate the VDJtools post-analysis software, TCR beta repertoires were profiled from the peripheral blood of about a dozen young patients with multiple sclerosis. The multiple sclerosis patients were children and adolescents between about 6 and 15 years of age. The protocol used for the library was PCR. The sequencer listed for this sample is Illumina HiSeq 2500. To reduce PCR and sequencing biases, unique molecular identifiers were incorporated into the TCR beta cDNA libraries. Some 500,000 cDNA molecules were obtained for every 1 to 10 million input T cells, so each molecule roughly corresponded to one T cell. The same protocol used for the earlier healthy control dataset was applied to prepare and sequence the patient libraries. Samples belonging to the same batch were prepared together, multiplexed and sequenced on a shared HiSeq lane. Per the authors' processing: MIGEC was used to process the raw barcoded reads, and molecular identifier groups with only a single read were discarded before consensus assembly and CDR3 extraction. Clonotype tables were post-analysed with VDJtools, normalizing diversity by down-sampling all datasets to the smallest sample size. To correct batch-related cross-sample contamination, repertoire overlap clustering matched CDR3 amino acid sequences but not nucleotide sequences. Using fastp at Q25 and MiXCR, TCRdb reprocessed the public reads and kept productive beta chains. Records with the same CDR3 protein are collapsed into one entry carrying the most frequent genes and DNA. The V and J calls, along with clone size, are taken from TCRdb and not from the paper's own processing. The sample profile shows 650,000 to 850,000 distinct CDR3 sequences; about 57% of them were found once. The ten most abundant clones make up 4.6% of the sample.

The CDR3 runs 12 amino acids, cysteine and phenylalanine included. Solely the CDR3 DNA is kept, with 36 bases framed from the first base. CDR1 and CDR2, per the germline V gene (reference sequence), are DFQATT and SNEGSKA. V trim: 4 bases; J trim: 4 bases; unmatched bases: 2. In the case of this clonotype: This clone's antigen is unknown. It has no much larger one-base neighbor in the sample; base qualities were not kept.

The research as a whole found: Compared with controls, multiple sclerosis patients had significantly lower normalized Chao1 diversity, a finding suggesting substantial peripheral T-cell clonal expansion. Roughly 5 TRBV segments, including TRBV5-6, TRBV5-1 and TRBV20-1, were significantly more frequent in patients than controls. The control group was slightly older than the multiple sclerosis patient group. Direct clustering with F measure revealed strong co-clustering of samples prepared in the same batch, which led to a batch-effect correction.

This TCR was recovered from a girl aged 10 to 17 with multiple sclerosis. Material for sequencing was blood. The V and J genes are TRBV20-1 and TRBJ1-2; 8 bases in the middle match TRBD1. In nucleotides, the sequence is TGCAGTGCTACGACAGGGGCCTATGGCTACACCTTC. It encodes CSATTGAYGYTF.